The 27 T cell receptor beta chains below come from one sample, sequenced in a study of CD8 T cells in ankylosing spondylitis. Antigens of these TCRs are unknown. From the 5' RACE reads, TCRdb called clonotypes with MiXCR, one entry per CDR3 protein. Among about 390,000 distinct CDR3 sequences listed, around 24% were seen once. General study results and limits: There was a TCR beta motif, made of several highly homologous variants, that appeared characteristic of ankylosing spondylitis blood.

Input material: blood, either unsorted or a sorted T cell fraction (not recorded which). The receptors come from a male donor with ankylosing spondylitis.

CDR3 sequence reads: CSASEKETQYF. The CDR3 coding sequence is TGCAGTGCTAGCGAAAAAGAGACCCAGTACTTC. The chain combines TRBV20-1 with TRBJ2-5, with unresolved D. V was trimmed by 3 bases and J by 3 bases, leaving 5 bases between them. Germline CDR1 reads DFQATT; CDR2 reads SNEGSKA (reference sequence). This CDR3 region has 11 residues.

This clonotype was found many times. This sequence joins TRBV12-3 or TRBV12-4 and TRBJ1-2; no firm D call. Trimming shortened V by 5 bases and J by 2 bases, and 9 bases separated the two germline ends. The CDR3 has 13 amino acids. The CDR3 is CASSLRGNYGYTF. The CDR3 DNA reads TGTGCCAGCAGTCTTCGGGGAAACTATGGCTACACCTTC.

The rearrangement joins TRBV6-5 to TRBJ2-2; maybe TRBD1 (7 bases). V was clipped by 2 bases and J by 6 bases, with 16 bases between them. Germline V lookup: CDR1 MNHEY, CDR2 SVGAGI. CDR3 size: 16 residues. CDR3 region: CASSYRTGWRAGELFF. The CDR3, as DNA: TGTGCCAGCAGTTACAGGACAGGTTGGAGGGCCGGGGAGCTGTTTTTT.

This chain uses TRBV12-3 or TRBV12-4 with TRBJ2-5, with D perhaps matching TRBD2 (6 bases). V lost 6 bases, J lost 5 bases, and 19 bases lay in between. The CDR3 loop spans 15 amino acids. CDR3 DNA: TGTGCCAGCAGACCCGGGACCGGAGGGACGGAGACCCAGTACTTC. Its translation is CASRPGTGGTETQYF.

This clonotype was picked up a small number of times. The chain links TRBV11-2 to TRBJ2-5; D is uncertain. CDR1 is SGHAT and CDR2 is FQNNGV in the germline V gene. CDR3 length: 11 amino acids. V shed 5 bases and J shed 4 bases, with 5 bases lying between them. The CDR3 DNA follows: TGTGCCAGCAGCACTATAGAGACCCAGTACTTC. As protein: CASSTIETQYF. Full variable domain (outside the CDR3, taken from reference TRBV11-2 and TRBJ2-5): EAGVAQSPRYKIIEKRQSVAFWCNPISGHATLYWYQQILGQGPKLLIQFQNNGVVDDSQLPKDRFSAERLKGVDSTLKIQPAKLEDSAVYLCASSTIETQYFGPGTRLLVL.

The chain combines TRBV6-1 with TRBJ2-7; TRBD2 matches 7 bases. This CDR3 has 16 amino acids. Trimming took 5 bases from V and 0 from J; bases not matched to a gene: 10. Germline V gives CDR1 MNHNS, CDR2 SASEGT. CDR3 in amino acids: CASSPGWGDYSYEQYF. The CDR3 coding sequence is TGTGCCAGCAGTCCTGGTTGGGGGGACTACTCCTACGAGCAGTACTTC.

CDR3 nucleotides: TGTGCCAGCAGCCAAGAAGGGGTCGACAGAGGCACAGATACGCAGTATTTT. Residues: CASSQEGVDRGTDTQYF. The rearrangement links TRBV4-2 to TRBJ2-3; possible D gene TRBD1, 5 bases. Germline V gene lookup returns CDR1 LGHNA and CDR2 YNFKEQ. The CDR3 has 17 amino acids. V lost 0 bases to trimming and J lost 1 base, with 14 bases between them.

This rearrangement joins TRBV9 to TRBJ2-5; 13 bases fit TRBD2. V shed 2 bases, J shed 5 bases, and the junction held 6 bases outside the gene matches. CDR3 size: 16 residues. From germline, CDR1 is SGDLS and CDR2 YYNGEE. The CDR3 reads CASSVPATSGRETQYF. The CDR3 nucleotides are TGTGCCAGCAGCGTCCCCGCGACTAGCGGGAGGGAGACCCAGTACTTC.

This clonotype was counted between two and nine times. The rearrangement joins TRBV29-1 to TRBJ1-1; D is unresolved. V shed 7 bases and J shed 0 bases, with 15 bases lying between them. CDR1 SQVTM and CDR2 ANQGSEA come from the germline V gene. The CDR3 covers 14 residues. CDR3 region: CSARRKLMNTEAFF. The CDR3 DNA reads as TGCAGCGCCCGCCGTAAACTTATGAACACTGAAGCTTTCTTT.

In this sample, this clonotype turned up a few times. The genes are TRBV5-1 and TRBJ1-2; D is unclear. The V end lost 2 bases, the J end lost 8 bases, and 16 bases lay between the germline ends. Germline V lookup: CDR1 SGHRS, CDR2 YFSETQ. The CDR3 totals 14 residues. This CDR3 reads CASSLGRGFGGYTF. The CDR3 coding sequence is TGCGCCAGCAGCTTAGGCCGGGGATTTGGAGGCTACACCTTC.

This clonotype occurred many times. The chain couples TRBV7-2 to TRBJ1-2; D is unclear. This CDR3 is built from 14 residues. Germline values: CDR1 SGHTA, CDR2 FQGNSA. V was shortened by 5 bases and J by 6 bases, with 16 bases between the two germline ends. CDR3 residues: CASSPSTGKDGYTF. The CDR3 DNA reads TGTGCCAGCAGCCCGAGCACGGGGAAAGATGGCTACACCTTC.

This clonotype turned up a few times. CDR3 region: CASSSIALATFGEQFF. CDR3 nucleotide sequence: TGTGCCAGCAGCTCGATAGCACTAGCGACCTTCGGTGAGCAGTTCTTC. This chain connects TRBV13 to TRBJ2-1; TRBD2 matches 7 bases. Germline lookup yields CDR1 PRHDT and CDR2 FYEKMQ (reference sequence). The CDR3 runs 16 residues. V was pared by 4 bases and J by 9 bases, with 15 bases of the junction left unmatched.

The rearrangement uses TRBV7-2 and TRBJ2-3, with 8 positions matching TRBD2. Per germline, CDR1 SGHTA and CDR2 FQGNSA. V lost 1 base to trimming and J lost 5 bases; unmatched junction nucleotides: 8. The CDR3 covers 16 residues. The CDR3 region has the DNA TGTGCCAGCAGCTTAGGGGAGTCGGGAGGGATAGATACGCAGTATTTT. This encodes CASSLGESGGIDTQYF.

The rearrangement uses TRBV20-1 and TRBJ1-1; 10 nucleotides match TRBD1. The V gene's germline CDR1 is DFQATT and CDR2 SNEGSKA (reference sequence). V lost 5 bases to trimming and J lost 1 base; unmatched junction nucleotides: 4. There are 14 residues in the CDR3. CDR3: CSAGTGAPNTEAFF. CDR3 nucleotide sequence: TGCAGTGCTGGGACAGGGGCCCCGAACACTGAAGCTTTCTTT.

This clonotype occurred a few times. The chain has TRBV27 and TRBJ2-4; 11 nucleotides align to TRBD2. J gave up 5 bases and V 5 bases, and 5 bases lay outside the gene matches. The germline V gene has CDR1 MNHEY and CDR2 SMNVEV (reference sequence). The length of the CDR3 is 15 residues. DNA for the CDR3: TGTGCCAGCAGTCGGACACTAGCGGGAGAAAACATTCAGTACTTC. Its protein product is CASSRTLAGENIQYF.

This clonotype was seen ten or more times. V is TRBV28 and J is TRBJ2-6; 8 nucleotides agree with TRBD1. The CDR3 contains 17 residues. With 2 bases clipped from V and 4 bases from J, the junction kept 7 bases outside the gene matches. Germline CDR1 reads MDHEN; CDR2 reads SYDVKM. The CDR3 DNA follows: TGTGCCAGCAGTTTAGCTGCAGGGGGCGTGGGGGCCAACGTCCTGACTTTC. Translated: CASSLAAGGVGANVLTF. Full variable domain (rest looked up from reference TRBV28 and TRBJ2-6): DVKVTQSSRYLVKRTGEKVFLECVQDMDHENMFWYRQDPGLGLRLIYFSYDVKMKEKGDIPEGYSVSREKKERFSLILESASTNQTSMYLCASSLAAGGVGANVLTFGAGSRLTVL.

This clonotype has just a few counts. This chain uses TRBV4-1 with TRBJ2-7; TRBD1 matches at 7 bases. Losses at the gene ends were 4 bases for V and 2 bases for J; bases not matched to a gene: 8. This CDR3 region has 15 residues. Germline V gene data show CDR1 as MGHRA and CDR2 as YSYEKL. The CDR3 spells CASSLRQGGTYEQYF. Here the CDR3 DNA reads TGCGCCAGCAGCCTTCGACAGGGTGGAACCTACGAGCAGTACTTC.

This clonotype showed up just a few times. The chain couples TRBV2 to TRBJ1-5; D not certain. V was pared by 2 bases and J by 6 bases, with 17 bases between. The V gene's germline CDR1 is SNHLY and CDR2 FYNNEI. The CDR3 consists of 16 residues. The CDR3 loop reads CASSELGRRAGQPQHF. The CDR3 DNA reads TGTGCCAGCAGTGAACTAGGACGGAGGGCAGGTCAGCCCCAGCATTTT.

This clonotype showed up just a few times. This rearrangement joins TRBV6-5 to TRBJ1-1; no firm D call. Between the trimmed V and J ends, which lost 2 bases and 1 base, there was a span of 11 bases. The CDR3 is 15 residues long. CDR1 MNHEY and CDR2 SVGAGI come from the germline V gene. As DNA, the CDR3 is TGTGCCAGCAGTTACGCAAGTGCCCAGAACACTGAAGCTTTCTTT. The encoded protein is CASSYASAQNTEAFF.

As regards this clonotype: Germline is not matched at one junction end, which may reflect a read error. The CDR3 region has the DNA TGTGCCAGCAGCCTAGCGGGTAAAGCCTACGAGCAGTACTTC. It codes for CASSLAGKAYEQYF. The genes are TRBV7-9 and TRBJ2-7; 8 bases fit TRBD2. The CDR3 covers 14 residues. Germline CDR1 SEHNR, CDR2 FQNEAQ (reference sequence). The full variable domain, its missing parts supplied by reference TRBV7-9 and TRBJ2-7, is DTGVSQNPRHKITKRGQNVTFRCDPISEHNRLYWYRQTLGQGPEFLTYFQNEAQLEKSRLLSDRFSAERPKGSFSTLEIQRTEQGDSAMYLCASSLAGKAYEQYFGPGTRLTVT.

The rearrangement joins TRBV3-1 to TRBJ1-5, with 10 bases aligning to TRBD1. Losses at the gene ends were 2 bases for V and 7 bases for J; bases not matched to a gene: 5. Per the germline V gene, CDR1 is LGHDT and CDR2 is YNNKEL (reference sequence). The length of the CDR3 is 15 residues. CDR3 nucleotide sequence: TGTGCCAGCAGCCAAACGACAGGGGGCGGACAGCCCCAGCATTTT. Amino acids: CASSQTTGGGQPQHF.

This chain links TRBV3-1 with TRBJ2-1; 13 positions match TRBD2. The length of the CDR3 is 16 residues. J gave up 7 bases and V 6 bases, and 9 bases lay outside the gene matches. Germline CDR1 and CDR2: LGHDT and YNNKEL (reference sequence). Here the CDR3 DNA reads TGTGCCAGCAGTCTACTAGCGGGAGGGCCCGGTAATGAGCAGTTCTTC. Residues: CASSLLAGGPGNEQFF.

This chain links TRBV28 with TRBJ2-1, with 8 bases that match TRBD2. Germline CDR1 and CDR2: MDHEN and SYDVKM. V was clipped by 6 bases and J by 10 bases; unmatched bases: 11. This CDR3 contains 14 residues. In DNA form, the CDR3 reads TGTGCCAGCAGCCTTAGCGGGACGGCGCGAGAGCAGTTCTTC. It specifies CASSLSGTAREQFF.

The chain couples TRBV20-1 to TRBJ2-3; D is uncertain. V was pared by 3 bases and J by 2 bases, with 3 bases between. The CDR3 spans 11 residues. CDR1 DFQATT and CDR2 SNEGSKA come from the germline V gene (reference sequence). CDR3 amino acids: CSASNTDTQYF. In DNA form, the CDR3 reads TGCAGTGCTAGCAACACAGATACGCAGTATTTT.

The chain combines TRBV28 with TRBJ2-3, with 9 nucleotides matching TRBD2. This CDR3 spans 17 amino acids. The ends lost 4 bases at V and 6 bases at J; junction bases unmatched: 14. Germline-derived CDR1 and CDR2 are MDHEN and SYDVKM. CDR3 residues: CASSSIAGEERVDTQYF. The CDR3 DNA follows: TGTGCCAGCAGTTCTATAGCGGGAGAGGAGAGGGTGGATACGCAGTATTTT.

This clonotype was counted a few times. V usage is TRBV11-2 and J usage is TRBJ1-6; D is possibly TRBD1 (5 bases). The CDR3 is 15 residues long. The germline CDR1 and CDR2 sequences are SGHAT and FQNNGV. Trimming took off 5 bases at V and 5 bases at J, with 13 bases between the two ends. For the CDR3, the DNA is TGTGCCAGCAGCCCGTTGGGGGGTAATAATTCACCCCTCCACTTT. The encoded protein is CASSPLGGNNSPLHF.

This sequence joins TRBV21-1 and TRBJ2-3; the table's D call of TRBD2 was not tested on the DNA. TRBV21-1 is a pseudogene locus. The CDR3 has 16 residues. CDR3 amino acids: CASSSRTSEDTDTQYF. The DNA of the CDR3 is TGTGCCAGCAGCTCCCGGACTAGCGAGGACACAGATACGCAGTATTTT.